These 13 T cell receptor beta chains were sequenced from one sample in a study of CD8 T cells in ankylosing spondylitis. General study findings and limits: Ankylosing spondylitis blood appeared to be characterized by a TCR beta motif of 8 or 9 highly homologous variants.

From the 5' RACE reads, TCRdb called clonotypes with MiXCR, one entry per CDR3 protein. The sample consists of approximately 500,000 distinct CDR3 sequences, about 13% of them appearing once. Their recognized antigens are unknown. Sequencing input: blood, either unsorted or a sorted T cell fraction (not recorded which). The receptors derive from a male donor with ankylosing spondylitis.

The rearrangement links TRBV6-1 to TRBJ2-5; 14 bases match TRBD2. The V gene's germline CDR1 is MNHNS and CDR2 SASEGT. With V trimmed by 5 bases and J by 1 base, 9 bases remained unmatched. The CDR3 consists of 18 residues. Here the CDR3 reads CASSPGTSGRGGQETQYF. In DNA form, the CDR3 reads TGTGCCAGCAGTCCTGGGACTAGCGGGAGAGGGGGCCAAGAGACCCAGTACTTC.

This clonotype was counted a few times. The chain employs TRBV14 and TRBJ2-7; D unclear. V shed 0 bases and J shed 4 bases, with 13 bases lying between them. Per germline, CDR1 SGHDN and CDR2 FVKESK. The CDR3 is made up of 15 amino acids. CDR3 nucleotides: TGTGCCAGCAGCCAAGACAGCCCTAGTTGGTACGAGCAGTACTTC. This codes for CASSQDSPSWYEQYF.

This clonotype came up a few times. The V call is TRBV30, the J call TRBJ1-2; no firm D call. The germline gives CDR1 GTSNPN, CDR2 SVGIG (reference sequence). V gave up 1 base and J gave up 8 bases, with 20 bases separating them. This CDR3 comprises 15 residues. CDR3 nucleotide sequence: TGTGCCTGGAGTGCTAACGGGGTATACTATGAAGGCTACACCTTC. Translation: CAWSANGVYYEGYTF.

This clonotype occurred many times. This chain links TRBV10-3 with TRBJ1-1, with D uncertain. Germline-derived CDR1 and CDR2 are ENHRY and SYGVKD. This CDR3 is 12 amino acids long. Trimming shortened V by 4 bases and J by 1 base, and 4 bases separated the two germline ends. CDR3 in DNA: TGTGCCATCAGTGGGAGGAACACTGAAGCTTTCTTT. Translating gives CAISGRNTEAFF.

This chain connects TRBV4-1 to TRBJ2-3; D is ambiguous. V shed 1 base and J shed 2 bases, with 16 bases lying between them. Per germline, CDR1 MGHRA and CDR2 YSYEKL. CDR3 size: 17 residues. The CDR3 sequence: CASSQGFETAATDTQYF. The CDR3 DNA is TGCGCCAGCAGCCAAGGGTTCGAGACCGCCGCCACAGATACGCAGTATTTT.

In its sample, this clonotype was seen many times. V is TRBV12-3 or TRBV12-4 and J is TRBJ2-5; 9 bases align to TRBD1. The CDR3 consists of 15 residues. The trim removed 5 bases at V and 2 bases at J, leaving 6 bases unmatched. CDR3 protein: CASSLTGGIQETQYF. In DNA form, the CDR3 reads TGTGCCAGCAGTCTAACAGGGGGCATTCAAGAGACCCAGTACTTC.

This clonotype has more than one count but fewer than ten. V usage is TRBV10-3 and J usage is TRBJ2-1; 9 positions agree with TRBD2. Germline loops: CDR1 ENHRY, CDR2 SYGVKD. CDR3 length: 16 amino acids. With V trimmed by 3 bases and J by 8 bases, 11 bases remained unmatched. This CDR3 is CAISDAVGLARHEQFF. The CDR3 coding sequence is TGTGCCATCAGTGACGCCGTTGGACTAGCGAGGCATGAGCAGTTCTTC.

The chain combines TRBV5-1 with TRBJ2-7, with D perhaps TRBD2 (6 bases). Trimming cost V 5 bases and J 1 base, with 13 bases left between them. The CDR3 loop spans 14 amino acids. Germline-derived CDR1 and CDR2 are SGHRS and YFSETQ. CDR3 loop: CASSPGGFSYEQYV. CDR3 sequence (DNA): TGCGCCAGCAGTCCCGGAGGGTTTTCCTACGAGCAGTACGTC.

In this sample, this clonotype turned up a few times. The chain is built from TRBV20-1 and TRBJ2-1; 12 bases agree with TRBD2. Germline values: CDR1 DFQATT, CDR2 SNEGSKA (reference sequence). This CDR3 spans 17 amino acids. Trimming removed 0 bases from V and 7 bases from J; junction bases left unmatched: 10. The CDR3 DNA reads as TGCAGTGCTAGAGATCTGACTAGCGGGAGAATGACGAATGAGCAGTTCTTC. Encoded protein: CSARDLTSGRMTNEQFF.

This clonotype was recorded a few times. V is TRBV5-1 and J is TRBJ2-1, with 9 bases identical to TRBD1. This CDR3 is 15 amino acids long. J lost 14 bases, V lost 2 bases, and 14 bases had no gene match. The V gene's germline CDR1 is SGHRS and CDR2 YFSETQ. CDR3 sequence: CASSLTGGKGTTEFF. The CDR3 DNA is TGCGCCAGCAGCTTAACAGGGGGCAAAGGAACTACTGAGTTCTTC.

This clonotype has a handful of counts. V gene TRBV4-1 combines with J gene TRBJ2-5, with a weak D call TRBD2 (6 bases). V was shortened by 4 bases and J by 5 bases, with 17 bases between the two germline ends. Germline values: CDR1 MGHRA, CDR2 YSYEKL. The CDR3 covers 15 residues. The CDR3 loop is CASSRKDGGLETQYF. In nucleotides, the CDR3 is TGCGCCAGCAGCCGGAAGGACGGGGGTTTGGAGACCCAGTACTTC.

This clonotype was recorded many times. The chain links TRBV7-9 to TRBJ2-3, with D uncertain. The length of the CDR3 is 11 residues. V gave up 5 bases and J gave up 4 bases, with 4 bases separating them. Looked up from germline, CDR1 is SEHNR and CDR2 is FQNEAQ (reference sequence). The CDR3 DNA follows: TGTGCCAGCAGCCGCCCAGATACGCAGTATTTT. Residues: CASSRPDTQYF.

This clonotype was observed at least ten times. This chain uses TRBV12-3 or TRBV12-4 with TRBJ1-6, with D perhaps matching TRBD1 (5 bases). The V gene lost 5 bases and the J gene lost 8 bases, with 16 bases spanning the gap. The CDR3 loop spans 15 amino acids. The CDR3 loop is CASSHTGPRDSPLHF. DNA for the CDR3: TGTGCCAGCAGTCACACAGGTCCTCGGGATTCACCCCTCCACTTT.